This record covers a single T cell receptor (beta chain). These data originate in a study of T-cell reconstitution after alpha-beta-depleted transplantation in children. Preparing the TCRbeta library involved the use of unique molecular identifiers. TCRdb used MiXCR to reprocess the PCR reads, holding one entry per CDR3 protein. The sample lists hundreds of thousands of distinct CDR3 sequences, around 17% occurring once. After removal of 3 bases from V and 4 bases from J, the junction contained 6 bases not matched to a gene. This CDR3 spans 15 amino acids. The chain couples TRBV12-3 or TRBV12-4 to TRBJ1-5, with 7 bases aligning to TRBD1. This TCR came from a human donor who donated a stem cell graft to a child with acute myeloid leukemia. The source material was PBMCs from the stem cell graft donor, sampled from the stem cell graft. The CDR3 loop is CASSFRQGENQPQHF. CDR3 nucleotide sequence: TGTGCCAGCAGTTTTCGACAGGGAGAAAATCAGCCCCAGCATTTT.